This TCR beta chain was recorded in a study of T-cell reconstitution after alpha-beta-depleted transplantation in children. Details on this clonotype: Its cognate antigen is unknown.

Findings and limits, study-wide: Hyperexpanded clones declined; after one year, newly produced T cells mostly supplied diversity. Several patients had high TCRbeta diversity at day 60; it came from surviving recipient T cells and thymic progenitors. Alpha-beta T cells about two months after transplant reportedly derived from several hundred expanded graft clones.

Germline CDR1 reads MNHNS; CDR2 reads SASEGT. The ends were cut back, 7 bases at V and 8 bases at J, with 15 bases in the middle. This CDR3 has 13 amino acids. Unique molecular identifiers were used to barcode this TCRbeta library. TCRdb redid the calling of the PCR reads with MiXCR, one entry per CDR3 protein. This table has tens of thousands of distinct CDR3 sequences, approximately 46% appearing once. The source of this sequence is a male patient younger than 18 who had a stem cell transplant for acute lymphoblastic leukemia, so the T cells may come from the graft donor. The sequencing used PBMCs, mostly from graft donor cells, collected 360 days after TCRalphabeta/CD19-depleted stem cell transplant. This chain links TRBV6-1 with TRBJ2-1; TRBD1 is a possible D gene (5 bases). The CDR3 sequence: CASTRRRGHEQFF. DNA of the CDR3: TGTGCCAGCACCCGGAGAAGGGGTCATGAGCAGTTCTTC.